Following are 10 T cell receptor delta chains from one sample sequenced in a study of Vδ1+ human thymocytes. Whole-study findings and limits: Highly polyclonal TRG and TRD repertoires with Gaussian CDR3 length distributions appeared in thymus.

Extracted RNA was reverse transcribed into cDNA. The CDR3 regions were amplified by multiplex PCR from V-gene primers to a constant-region primer. TCRdb redid clone calling on the multiplex PCR reads using CATT. This table has 45,000 to 60,000 delta-chain clones, around a sixth appearing once. These receptors lack a known antigen. The sample was Vdelta1+ gamma-delta thymocytes from the thymus. Described subset: FACS-sorted CD3+ TCRalphabeta- TCRVdelta1+ TCRVdelta2- thymocytes. The receptors were gathered from a boy younger than two who had congenital heart surgery.

V is TRDV1 and J is TRDJ1; 7 bases map to TRDD3. CDR1 is TSWWSYY, CDR2 QGS, per germline. The length of the CDR3 is 18 residues. The J segment lost 3 bases and the V segment lost 4 bases, leaving 17 bases of the junction unmatched. In nucleotides, the CDR3 is TGTGCTCTTGGGGTCCGAGCCTCCACCTGGGGGTTCGCCGATAAACTCATCTTT. Translated, it gives CALGVRASTWGFADKLIF.

This sequence joins TRDV1 and TRDJ1; 11 bases map to TRDD3. The V gene end was trimmed by 1 base and the J gene end by 1 base; junction bases not matched to a gene: 14. Germline V lookup: CDR1 TSWWSYY, CDR2 QGS. This CDR3 has 20 amino acids. CDR3 in amino acids: CALGEPGNWGISRGTDKLIF. In DNA form, the CDR3 reads TGTGCTCTTGGGGAACCAGGAAACTGGGGGATATCCCGAGGCACCGATAAACTCATCTTT.

There are a few counts of this clone. The chain is built from TRDV2 and TRDJ1; 8 bases line up with TRDD3. The CDR3 runs 15 residues. Germline assignment: CDR1 GEAIGNYY and CDR2 EKD. Trimming at V came to 6 bases and at J to 1 base, leaving 9 bases not matched to a gene. The CDR3 region has the DNA TGTGCCTGTTGCTTACTGGGGGCTTTCACCGATAAACTCATCTTT. Translation gives CACCLLGAFTDKLIF.

The V and J genes are TRDV1 and TRDJ1, with D maybe TRDD3 (6 bases). V lost 1 base and J 0 bases, leaving 12 bases between the germline ends. Germline V gives CDR1 TSWWSYY, CDR2 QGS. The CDR3 spans 16 residues. The DNA for the CDR3 is TGTGCTCTTGGGGAACAATTGGGGGGCGACACCGATAAACTCATCTTT. Translation gives CALGEQLGGDTDKLIF.

This clone came up a few times. Given a much more abundant clone one base away, this may be a read error. This chain connects TRDV2 to TRDJ1; D remains unclear. The CDR3 length is 11 residues. The germline CDR1 and CDR2 sequences are GEAIGNYY and EKD. The CDR3 nucleotides read TGTGCCTGTGACACCACCGATAAACTCACCTTT. Residues: CACDTTDKLTF.

The V call is TRDV1, the J call TRDJ1; D possibly corresponds to TRDD2 (9 bases). V gave up 1 base and J gave up 0 bases, with 33 bases separating them. In germline, CDR1 is TSWWSYY, CDR2 QGS. The CDR3 is 23 residues long. The CDR3 sequence: CALGERDLPTCPTGGPYTDKLIF. The DNA of the CDR3 is TGTGCTCTTGGGGAACGGGACCTTCCTACGTGCCCTACTGGGGGGCCGTACACCGATAAACTCATCTTT.

Only a few counts were recorded for this clone. The chain recombines TRDV1 with TRDJ1; 9 nucleotides agree with TRDD3. Germline CDR1 reads TSWWSYY; CDR2 reads QGS. The CDR3 runs to 18 residues. After removal of 0 bases from V and 7 bases from J, the junction contained 15 bases not matched to a gene. The CDR3 reads CALGELALGDSPYGKLIF. Written as DNA, the CDR3 is TGTGCTCTTGGGGAACTCGCCCTGGGGGATTCCCCTTACGGTAAACTCATCTTT.

This chain uses TRDV1 with TRDJ1; 11 bases match TRDD3. CDR1 TSWWSYY and CDR2 QGS come from the germline V gene. Germline trimming cut 1 base from V and 3 bases from J; bases unmatched to any gene: 13. This CDR3 has 19 amino acids. DNA of the CDR3: TGTGCTCTTGGGGAACGCCCCGGTACTGGGGGATATTTGTCCGATAAACTCATCTTT. Its translation is CALGERPGTGGYLSDKLIF.

The V call is TRDV1, the J call TRDJ1, with a weak D call TRDD2 (5 bases). CDR1 is TSWWSYY, CDR2 QGS, per germline. The V gene lost 3 bases and the J gene lost 0 bases, with 17 bases spanning the gap. There are 17 residues in the CDR3. This chain's CDR3 is CALGDLPLVLYTDKLIF. In DNA form, the CDR3 reads TGTGCTCTTGGGGACCTCCCCTTGGTCCTATACACCGATAAACTCATCTTT.

J is TRDJ1 and V is TRDV1; 13 bases line up with TRDD3. The CDR3 covers 25 residues. V gave up 0 bases and J gave up 0 bases; unmatched junction bases: 25. In germline, CDR1 is TSWWSYY, CDR2 QGS. The CDR3 DNA reads TGTGCTCTTGGGGAACTTAGACTGCCAGAACCTACCCACTGGGGGATACGTACCTACACCGATAAACTCATCTTT. As protein: CALGELRLPEPTHWGIRTYTDKLIF.